This entry features one T cell receptor (beta chain) sequence. Libraries were prepared by immunoSEQ multiplex PCR; TCRdb keeps only in-frame clonotypes and omits some of them. The table has approximately 2.3 million clones, approximately 95% seen once. The sample is drawn from a study of shared clonotypes between healthy human individuals. Sequenced sample: naive CD4+ T cells from PBMCs. Subset meaning: CD45RA+ positively selected. This sequence was found in a man in his late teens or twenties in good health. Some clones in this sample may be carry-over from other donors' samples.

CDR3 nucleotide sequence: TGTGCCAGCAGTCGCGATAGGACTAGTCGCGAGCAGTACTTC. Its protein is CASSRDRTSREQYF. This chain uses TRBV2 with TRBJ2-7; 7 bases are a match to TRBD2. Germline V lookup: CDR1 SNHLY, CDR2 FYNNEI. The CDR3 has 14 amino acids. The trim removed 5 bases at V and 6 bases at J, leaving 10 bases unmatched.